This is a list of T cell receptor beta chains from one sample in a study of tumor-infiltrating lymphocytes in localized non-small cell lung cancer. The assay was immunoSEQ multiplex PCR, and TCRdb's table has in-frame clones only and misses some. The table lists around 21,000 clones, about 80% of them singletons. Sequencing used lung tumor tissue. The receptors were gathered from a human donor with non-small cell lung cancer. Each CDR3 is given with its conserved first and last residue. A D gene is named only where the DNA matches it firmly. Rows give clone size only sometimes, using once, few, many, or a class for an expanded clone.

CDR3 protein: CASSEGGSPTDTQYF; CDR3 DNA: TGTGCCAGCAGTGAGGGCGGCAGCCCCACAGATACGCAGTATTTT; D gene: -; J gene: TRBJ2-3; clone size: -; V gene: TRBV6-4
CDR3 protein: CASSWGAQYEQYF; CDR3 DNA: TGTGCCAGCAGCTGGGGAGCTCAGTACGAGCAGTACTTC; D gene: -; J gene: TRBJ2-7; clone size: -; V gene: TRBV7-8
CDR3 protein: CASSLGAGSSYNEQFF; CDR3 DNA: TGCGCCAGCAGCTTGGGGGCCGGGAGCTCCTACAATGAGCAGTTCTTC; D gene: -; J gene: TRBJ2-1; clone size: once; V gene: TRBV5-1
CDR3 protein: CASSLGQSPETQYF; CDR3 DNA: TGCGCCAGCAGCTTGGGCCAGTCTCCAGAGACCCAGTACTTC; D gene: -; J gene: TRBJ2-5; clone size: few; V gene: TRBV5-1
CDR3 protein: CASSIDPPTGTSVEQFF; CDR3 DNA: TGTGCCAGCAGCATCGACCCGCCCACCGGGACTAGTGTTGAGCAGTTCTTC; D gene: TRBD2; J gene: TRBJ2-1; clone size: -; V gene: TRBV9
CDR3 protein: CASSSIRGLSQPQHF; CDR3 DNA: TGTGCCAGCAGCTCGATCAGGGGATTGAGTCAGCCCCAGCATTTT; D gene: -; J gene: TRBJ1-5; clone size: -; V gene: TRBV7-8
CDR3 protein: CASSRGGSTSSYEQYF; CDR3 DNA: TGTGCCAGCAGTCGTGGAGGCTCGACTAGCTCTTACGAGCAGTACTTC; D gene: TRBD2; J gene: TRBJ2-7; clone size: -; V gene: TRBV5-4
CDR3 protein: CASSPRQVISEQYF; CDR3 DNA: TGTGCCAGCAGCCCTCGACAGGTAATCTCCGAGCAGTACTTC; D gene: -; J gene: TRBJ2-7; clone size: -; V gene: TRBV27
CDR3 protein: CASSPRQGAYEQYF; CDR3 DNA: TGTGCCAGCAGCCCCAGACAGGGGGCCTACGAGCAGTACTTC; D gene: TRBD1; J gene: TRBJ2-7; clone size: -; V gene: TRBV7-2
CDR3 protein: CASSYSWRDTEAFF; CDR3 DNA: TGTGCCAGCAGTTATAGTTGGAGGGACACTGAAGCTTTCTTT; D gene: -; J gene: TRBJ1-1; clone size: -; V gene: TRBV6-6
CDR3 protein: CASSQTLMRGYNEQFF; CDR3 DNA: TGCGCCAGCAGCCAGACTCTCATGCGGGGCTACAATGAGCAGTTCTTC; D gene: -; J gene: TRBJ2-1; clone size: -; V gene: TRBV5-1
CDR3 protein: CASSQLAGVSQYF; CDR3 DNA: TGTGCCAGCAGTCAACTAGCGGGAGTGTCCCAGTACTTC; D gene: TRBD2; J gene: TRBJ2-5; clone size: -; V gene: TRBV28
CDR3 protein: CAWKDEKLFF; CDR3 DNA: TGTGCCTGGAAGGATGAAAAACTGTTTTTT; D gene: -; J gene: TRBJ1-4; clone size: -; V gene: TRBV30
CDR3 protein: CASSRGVAGGYEQFF; CDR3 DNA: TGTGCCAGCAGCCGAGGGGTAGCGGGAGGATATGAGCAGTTCTTC; D gene: TRBD2; J gene: TRBJ2-1; clone size: -; V gene: TRBV11-2
CDR3 protein: CASSPDRGPYEQYF; CDR3 DNA: TGTGCCAGCAGTCCCGACAGGGGACCCTACGAGCAGTACTTC; D gene: TRBD1; J gene: TRBJ2-7; clone size: once; V gene: TRBV27
CDR3 protein: CASNPLWGVQGIQYF; CDR3 DNA: TGTGCCAGCAACCCATTGTGGGGCGTCCAGGGCATTCAGTACTTC; D gene: -; J gene: TRBJ2-4; clone size: once; V gene: TRBV6-1
CDR3 protein: CAWSGKLAGGRGETQYF; CDR3 DNA: TGTGCCTGGAGTGGGAAGCTAGCGGGAGGGAGGGGGGAGACCCAGTACTTC; D gene: TRBD2; J gene: TRBJ2-5; clone size: once; V gene: TRBV30
CDR3 protein: CASGEGLRTNYGYTF; CDR3 DNA: TGTGCCAGCGGTGAAGGATTGAGAACTAACTATGGCTACACCTTC; D gene: -; J gene: TRBJ1-2; clone size: -; V gene: TRBV21-1
CDR3 protein: CASDLWGMGNQPQHF; CDR3 DNA: TGTGCCAGTGACCTTTGGGGCATGGGCAATCAGCCCCAGCATTTT; D gene: -; J gene: TRBJ1-5; clone size: -; V gene: TRBV19
CDR3 protein: CASSQEGRTSGSHNEQFF; CDR3 DNA: TGTGCCAGCAGCCAAGAGGGTCGGACTAGCGGGAGCCACAATGAGCAGTTCTTC; D gene: TRBD2; J gene: TRBJ2-1; clone size: -; V gene: TRBV4-2
CDR3 protein: CASSSGLWNIQYF; CDR3 DNA: TGTGCCAGCAGCTCGGGACTGTGGAACATTCAGTACTTC; D gene: -; J gene: TRBJ2-4; clone size: -; V gene: TRBV14
CDR3 protein: CASNPMGNYGYTF; CDR3 DNA: TGTGCCAGCAACCCGATGGGGAACTATGGCTACACCTTC; D gene: -; J gene: TRBJ1-2; clone size: -; V gene: TRBV11-2
CDR3 protein: CASSTGVQETQYF; CDR3 DNA: TGCGCCAGCTCGACAGGGGTCCAAGAGACCCAGTACTTC; D gene: TRBD1; J gene: TRBJ2-5; clone size: -; V gene: TRBV5-1
CDR3 protein: CASGQGNYGYTF; CDR3 DNA: TGTGCCAGTGGACAGGGTAACTATGGCTACACCTTC; D gene: TRBD1; J gene: TRBJ1-2; clone size: -; V gene: TRBV19
CDR3 protein: CASSEGREGQGKQFF; CDR3 DNA: TGTGCCAGCAGTGAAGGGCGGGAGGGCCAAGGGAAGCAGTTCTTC; D gene: TRBD2; J gene: TRBJ2-1; clone size: -; V gene: TRBV2
CDR3 protein: CASSDSLGAQYF; CDR3 DNA: TGTGCCAGCAGCGACTCCCTGGGTGCGCAGTACTTC; D gene: -; J gene: TRBJ2-7; clone size: -; V gene: TRBV11-2
CDR3 protein: CASSPTGLEGYTF; CDR3 DNA: TGTGCCAGCAGCCCTACAGGGTTGGAGGGCTACACCTTC; D gene: -; J gene: TRBJ1-2; clone size: -; V gene: TRBV7-2
CDR3 protein: CASSQVDSLGGYTF; CDR3 DNA: TGTGCCAGCAGCCAAGTTGACAGTTTGGGTGGCTACACCTTC; D gene: -; J gene: TRBJ1-2; clone size: -; V gene: TRBV14
CDR3 protein: CASSVSGLAATYEQYF; CDR3 DNA: TGTGCCAGTAGTGTCAGCGGGCTAGCTGCTACCTACGAGCAGTACTTC; D gene: -; J gene: TRBJ2-7; clone size: -; V gene: TRBV19
CDR3 protein: CASSQGTVHNQPQHF; CDR3 DNA: TGCGCCAGCAGCCAAGGTACGGTGCACAATCAGCCCCAGCATTTT; D gene: -; J gene: TRBJ1-5; clone size: once; V gene: TRBV4-1
CDR3 protein: CASSLEGAFGGQYF; CDR3 DNA: TGTGCCAGCAGCTTAGAAGGGGCTTTTGGGGGACAGTACTTC; D gene: -; J gene: TRBJ2-7; clone size: -; V gene: TRBV7-9
CDR3 protein: CASSIVITRSHGELFF; CDR3 DNA: TGTGCCAGTAGTATAGTCATCACTAGGTCACACGGGGAGCTGTTTTTT; D gene: -; J gene: TRBJ2-2; clone size: -; V gene: TRBV19
CDR3 protein: CASSSGGSNEKLFF; CDR3 DNA: TGTGCCAGCTCATCAGGGGGTTCAAATGAAAAACTGTTTTTT; D gene: TRBD1; J gene: TRBJ1-4; clone size: -; V gene: TRBV18
CDR3 protein: CASSLLDRGSYEQYF; CDR3 DNA: TGCGCCAGCAGCTTGTTGGACAGGGGATCCTACGAGCAGTACTTC; D gene: TRBD1; J gene: TRBJ2-7; clone size: once; V gene: TRBV5-1
CDR3 protein: CASSSGGVGNSYEQYF; CDR3 DNA: TGCGCCAGCAGCTCTGGCGGGGTAGGGAACTCCTACGAGCAGTACTTC; D gene: -; J gene: TRBJ2-7; clone size: few; V gene: TRBV4-1
CDR3 protein: CAISARQGASNQPQHF; CDR3 DNA: TGTGCCATCAGTGCAAGACAGGGGGCGAGCAATCAGCCCCAGCATTTT; D gene: TRBD1; J gene: TRBJ1-5; clone size: -; V gene: TRBV10-3
CDR3 protein: CASRGGGAEAFF; CDR3 DNA: TGTGCCAGCAGGGGCGGCGGGGCTGAAGCTTTCTTT; D gene: -; J gene: TRBJ1-1; clone size: -; V gene: TRBV2
CDR3 protein: CASSPRELTDTQYF; CDR3 DNA: TGTGCCAGCAGCCCGCGGGAGTTGACAGATACGCAGTATTTT; D gene: TRBD2; J gene: TRBJ2-3; clone size: once; V gene: TRBV7-9
CDR3 protein: CASSPVTGAGANVLTF; CDR3 DNA: TGTGCCAGCTCACCAGTTACAGGGGCTGGGGCCAACGTCCTGACTTTC; D gene: TRBD1; J gene: TRBJ2-6; clone size: -; V gene: TRBV18
CDR3 protein: CASSTLAGSSYNEQFF; CDR3 DNA: TGTGCCAGCAGCACTCTAGCGGGGAGCTCCTACAATGAGCAGTTCTTC; D gene: TRBD2; J gene: TRBJ2-1; clone size: -; V gene: TRBV7-8
CDR3 protein: CAWSEGGGGSYEQYF; CDR3 DNA: TGTGCCTGGAGTGAGGGCGGAGGGGGTTCCTACGAGCAGTACTTC; D gene: -; J gene: TRBJ2-7; clone size: -; V gene: TRBV30
CDR3 protein: CASSSVRTGLRETQYF; CDR3 DNA: TGTGCCAGCAGCTCTGTTAGGACAGGGCTTCGGGAGACCCAGTACTTC; D gene: TRBD1; J gene: TRBJ2-5; clone size: -; V gene: TRBV28
CDR3 protein: CASSFSTGASSYEQYF; CDR3 DNA: TGTGCCAGCAGCTTCTCGACAGGGGCGAGCTCCTACGAGCAGTACTTC; D gene: TRBD1; J gene: TRBJ2-7; clone size: -; V gene: TRBV5-4
CDR3 protein: CASSFSSQETQYF; CDR3 DNA: TGTGCCAGCAGCTTTTCCAGCCAAGAGACCCAGTACTTC; D gene: -; J gene: TRBJ2-5; clone size: -; V gene: TRBV7-2
CDR3 protein: CASSLAALSTYEQYF; CDR3 DNA: TGTGCCAGCAGCTTAGCGGCCCTGAGTACCTACGAGCAGTACTTC; D gene: -; J gene: TRBJ2-7; clone size: -; V gene: TRBV7-8
CDR3 protein: CASSAGTSGSGTDTQYF; CDR3 DNA: TGTGCCAGCTCAGCAGGGACTAGCGGGAGTGGAACAGATACGCAGTATTTT; D gene: TRBD2; J gene: TRBJ2-3; clone size: -; V gene: TRBV18